This T cell receptor beta chain was sequenced in a study of Graves' ophthalmopathy and Graves' hyperthyroidism. CDR3 regions of TCR beta were amplified from RNA transcripts. HTBI primers primed a first-round RT-PCR, and a second-round multiplex PCR followed. TCRdb recomputed calls from the multiplex PCR reads with MiXCR, one row per CDR3 protein. This table has approximately 700,000 distinct CDR3 sequences, 40% appearing once. V lost 4 bases, J lost 3 bases, and 16 bases lay in between. The germline CDR1 and CDR2 sequences are LNHDA and SQIVND (reference sequence). This CDR3 contains 15 residues. This clonotype showed up just a few times.

The receptor's source is an adult man with Graves' ophthalmopathy. Source material: peripheral blood. This rearrangement joins TRBV19 to TRBJ2-7, with D perhaps matching TRBD1 (6 bases). CDR3 nucleotides: TGTGCCAGTAGTACCCAAGAGACAGGTCGCTACGAGCAGTACTTC. Translating gives CASSTQETGRYEQYF.